The sequence of this T cell receptor (beta chain) was determined in a study of cytomegalovirus exposure and HLA in healthy donors. Regarding this clone: The antigen remains unidentified.

Points from the study as a whole: The records held CMV serostatus as the only immune exposure information.

60 Vbeta and 13 Jbeta primers were used in PCR. The protocol was immunoSEQ multiplex PCR, while the TCRdb copy is restricted to in-frame clones and leaves out a portion. The repertoire has tens of thousands of clones, roughly four fifths of them found once; the top ten carry approximately 3.7%. Trimming stripped 2 bases from V and 14 bases from J, with 19 bases between. CDR1 and CDR2 from the germline V gene are SNHLY and FYNNEI. The CDR3 sequence is 15 residues long. This receptor was identified in a young man in good health and CMV-seronegative. The chain links TRBV2 to TRBJ1-6, with unresolved D. Specimen: PBMCs. The CDR3 region is CASSEPQVGGVSLHF. The CDR3, as DNA: TGTGCCAGCAGTGAACCCCAGGTCGGAGGAGTATCCCTCCACTTT.